The clone carrying this T cell receptor beta chain occurred a few times. Both TRBC1 and TRBC2 were covered by a beta constant-region primer of two equimolar oligonucleotides. TCRdb re-derived calls from the UMI-ligation and nested PCR reads in MiXCR, one entry per CDR3 protein. The sample yields 120,000 to 150,000 distinct CDR3 sequences, approximately 17% seen once. With 4 bases clipped from V and 2 bases from J, the junction kept 9 bases outside the gene matches. Germline V gene lookup returns CDR1 SGHNT and CDR2 YYREEE (reference sequence). The CDR3 length is 16 residues. The sample originates from a study of naive and memory T cell subsets.

This TCR was sampled from a human donor in good health. What was sequenced was naive CD4+ T cells from blood. The V gene is TRBV5-4, the J gene TRBJ2-3; 8 nucleotides match TRBD2. DNA for the CDR3: TGTGCCAGCAGCCCGAAACTAGCGGTGCTCACAGATACGCAGTATTTT. It encodes CASSPKLAVLTDTQYF.